This is a list of T cell receptor beta chains from one sample in a study of immune characterization of retroperitoneal liposarcoma. TCRdb called the PCR reads again in MiXCR, with one record for every CDR3 protein. The data show over 9,000 distinct CDR3 sequences, roughly 25% seen once. Sequencing was done on a sample of tumor tissue. Every receptor here comes from a male donor with retroperitoneal liposarcoma. Both conserved end residues are part of each CDR3. Fields, in order: CDR3 DNA, CDR3 protein, J gene, V gene, D gene, clone size. D genes are given only for firm matches. A row's size may be missing; if present it is once, few, many or a size class.

CDR3 DNA: TGTGCCAGCAGTTTACCGGACAGGGGAGGCTACGAGCAGTTCTTC; CDR3 protein: CASSLPDRGGYEQFF; J gene: TRBJ2-1; V gene: TRBV6-1; D gene: TRBD1; clone size: .
CDR3 DNA: TGTGCCAGCCTTGAAAAGGCGGGGGCCTACGAGCAGTACTTC; CDR3 protein: CASLEKAGAYEQYF; J gene: TRBJ2-7; V gene: TRBV27; D gene: TRBD2; clone size: medium-sized
CDR3 DNA: TGTGCCAGCAGCCCCAGTGACAACGCCCTCTCCTACGAGCAGTACTTC; CDR3 protein: CASSPSDNALSYEQYF; J gene: TRBJ2-7; V gene: TRBV7-2; D gene: .; clone size: .
CDR3 DNA: TGTGCCAGCAGTTCTCAGGGGTTGGGCTACACCTTC; CDR3 protein: CASSSQGLGYTF; J gene: TRBJ1-2; V gene: TRBV28; D gene: .; clone size: .
CDR3 DNA: TGTGCCAGCGGAGGGACAGGGGATACCGGGGAGCTGTTTTTT; CDR3 protein: CASGGTGDTGELFF; J gene: TRBJ2-2; V gene: TRBV6-4; D gene: TRBD1; clone size: few
CDR3 DNA: TGTGCCAGCAGTCCATCGGGAGATGAGCAGTTCTTC; CDR3 protein: CASSPSGDEQFF; J gene: TRBJ2-1; V gene: TRBV6-1; D gene: .; clone size: medium-sized
CDR3 DNA: TGTGCCAGCAGTTTAGGGAGCAAACGGACTGAAGCTTTCTTT; CDR3 protein: CASSLGSKRTEAFF; J gene: TRBJ1-1; V gene: TRBV12-3/TRBV12-4; D gene: .; clone size: .
CDR3 DNA: TGCGCCAGCAGGGGACAGGGTTTGTTCCCCACCTACGAGCAGTACTTC; CDR3 protein: CASRGQGLFPTYEQYF; J gene: TRBJ2-7; V gene: TRBV10-2; D gene: TRBD1; clone size: .
CDR3 DNA: TGTGCCAGCAGGGAGGGGAGCTACGAGCAGTACTTC; CDR3 protein: CASREGSYEQYF; J gene: TRBJ2-7; V gene: TRBV6-1; D gene: .; clone size: many
CDR3 DNA: TGTGCCAGCAGTTTGGACAGAGCTAACTATGGCTACACCTTC; CDR3 protein: CASSLDRANYGYTF; J gene: TRBJ1-2; V gene: TRBV6-2/TRBV6-3; D gene: .; clone size: few
CDR3 DNA: TGTGCCAGCAGTGAACAGAAGGGTGGGGGGCGCACAGATACGCAGTATTTT; CDR3 protein: CASSEQKGGGRTDTQYF; J gene: TRBJ2-3; V gene: TRBV6-1; D gene: .; clone size: few
CDR3 DNA: TGTGCCAGCAGTTACCGGGCCCAGAGCTCCTACGAGCAGTTCTTC; CDR3 protein: CASSYRAQSSYEQFF; J gene: TRBJ2-1; V gene: TRBV7-6; D gene: .; clone size: many
CDR3 DNA: TGTGCCAGCAGTTACTCCCAGGGGGGGACAGGGCACTCACCCCTCCACTTT; CDR3 protein: CASSYSQGGTGHSPLHF; J gene: TRBJ1-6; V gene: TRBV6-6; D gene: TRBD1; clone size: medium-sized
CDR3 DNA: TGTGCCAGCAGTGAAGTGTCCTACGAGCAGTACTTC; CDR3 protein: CASSEVSYEQYF; J gene: TRBJ2-7; V gene: TRBV6-1; D gene: .; clone size: medium-sized
CDR3 DNA: TGTGCCAGCAGTTATCCACCAAGGGGCGGGAGTTCCTACAATGAGCAGTTCTTC; CDR3 protein: CASSYPPRGGSSYNEQFF; J gene: TRBJ2-1; V gene: TRBV6-9; D gene: TRBD2; clone size: many
CDR3 DNA: TGTGCCAGCAGTTTAGGGGACAGTGATCAGCCCCAGCATTTT; CDR3 protein: CASSLGDSDQPQHF; J gene: TRBJ1-5; V gene: TRBV12-3/TRBV12-4; D gene: TRBD1; clone size: once
CDR3 DNA: TGTGCCAGCAGTGAATTTCCCCTCCTAGCGGGGGGGACCACAGATACGCAGTATTTT; CDR3 protein: CASSEFPLLAGGTTDTQYF; J gene: TRBJ2-3; V gene: TRBV25-1; D gene: TRBD2; clone size: few
CDR3 DNA: TGTGCCAGCAGTTATGAAAGGGACAGTGGCTCCTACGAGCAGTACTTC; CDR3 protein: CASSYERDSGSYEQYF; J gene: TRBJ2-7; V gene: TRBV6-2/TRBV6-3; D gene: TRBD1; clone size: few
CDR3 DNA: TGTGCCAGCAGCTTATTAGCGGGGGGACTCTCCTACAATGAGCAGTTCTTC; CDR3 protein: CASSLLAGGLSYNEQFF; J gene: TRBJ2-1; V gene: TRBV7-8; D gene: TRBD2; clone size: many
CDR3 DNA: TGTGCCAGCATTAGTACGGGGGGGGGGGGAAATGAGCAGTACTTC; CDR3 protein: CASISTGGGGNEQYF; J gene: TRBJ2-7; V gene: TRBV6-1; D gene: TRBD2; clone size: .
CDR3 DNA: TGTGCCAGCAGCTTAAGGGGGATTTCCTACGAGCAGTTCTTC; CDR3 protein: CASSLRGISYEQFF; J gene: TRBJ2-1; V gene: TRBV7-9; D gene: .; clone size: medium-sized
CDR3 DNA: TGTGCCAGCAGCTTAGGAGGGCACCAAGAGACCCAGTTCTTC; CDR3 protein: CASSLGGHQETQFF; J gene: TRBJ2-1; V gene: TRBV7-6; D gene: .; clone size: few
CDR3 DNA: TGTGCCAGCAGCTACGGGGACAGGAAAGATACGCAGTATTTT; CDR3 protein: CASSYGDRKDTQYF; J gene: TRBJ2-3; V gene: TRBV7-3; D gene: TRBD1; clone size: few
CDR3 DNA: TGTGCCAGCAGCCGGTATCTGGACAATGAGCAGTACTTC; CDR3 protein: CASSRYLDNEQYF; J gene: TRBJ2-4; V gene: TRBV7-2; D gene: .; clone size: .
CDR3 DNA: TGTGCCAGCAGTCCCGGGGCGGGCCCCAGCTCCTACAATGAGCAGTTCTTC; CDR3 protein: CASSPGAGPSSYNEQFF; J gene: TRBJ2-1; V gene: TRBV27; D gene: .; clone size: medium-sized
CDR3 DNA: TGTGCCAGCACCCCTTCGACAGGGATTTACGAGCAGTACTTC; CDR3 protein: CASTPSTGIYEQYF; J gene: TRBJ2-7; V gene: TRBV12-3/TRBV12-4; D gene: TRBD1; clone size: medium-sized
CDR3 DNA: TGTGCCAGCAGTGAAGCGGCGGGAGGGTCTTTCTACGAGCAGTTCTTC; CDR3 protein: CASSEAAGGSFYEQFF; J gene: TRBJ2-1; V gene: TRBV6-1; D gene: TRBD2; clone size: medium-sized
CDR3 DNA: TGTGCCAGCAGTTCCGGAATGACAGGGCGTTCCTTGGCTGAGCAGTACTTC; CDR3 protein: CASSSGMTGRSLAEQYF; J gene: TRBJ2-7; V gene: TRBV7-2; D gene: TRBD1; clone size: .
CDR3 DNA: TGTGCCAGCACCCCGACCCGGACGGAGTACGAGCAGTTCTTC; CDR3 protein: CASTPTRTEYEQFF; J gene: TRBJ2-1; V gene: TRBV7-8; D gene: .; clone size: .
CDR3 DNA: TGTGCCAGCCGGACGGACACCTACGAGCAGTACTTC; CDR3 protein: CASRTDTYEQYF; J gene: TRBJ2-7; V gene: TRBV6-1; D gene: .; clone size: medium-sized
CDR3 DNA: TGTGCCAGCAGGGTGGCGGGAGTATATACCGGGGAGCTGTTTTTT; CDR3 protein: CASRVAGVYTGELFF; J gene: TRBJ2-2; V gene: TRBV6-2/TRBV6-3; D gene: TRBD2; clone size: .
CDR3 DNA: TGTGCCAGCAAGAACGGAATCTTTTCTCAGTTCTTC; CDR3 protein: CASKNGIFSQFF; J gene: TRBJ2-1; V gene: TRBV6-1; D gene: .; clone size: many